The rows below give T cell receptor beta chains drawn from one sample of a study of blood T cell repertoires in COVID-19. Some clones are missing from TCRdb's copy, which holds only in-frame ones; the method was immunoSEQ multiplex PCR. The table shows over 200,000 clones, with roughly 89% occurring only once. Sequenced sample: peripheral blood. The receptors stem from a man between 60 and 75 years old who had recovered from COVID-19. Both conserved end residues are part of each CDR3. Fields, in order: V gene, J gene, CDR3 length, CDR3 protein.

V: TRBV27; J: TRBJ2-3; length: 15; CDR3: CASSHWDRGTDTQYF
V: TRBV5-1; J: TRBJ1-1; length: 14; CDR3: CASSLGRVNTEAFF
V: TRBV5-1; J: TRBJ2-2; length: 18; CDR3: CASSPRAGGFANTGELFF
V: TRBV27; J: TRBJ2-2; length: 13; CDR3: CASRLQGTGELFF
V: TRBV4-1; J: TRBJ2-3; length: 18; CDR3: CASSQEKRLAGATDTQYF
V: TRBV5-1; J: TRBJ2-7; length: 14; CDR3: CASSYGTGPYEQYF
V: TRBV4-3; J: TRBJ2-7; length: 16; CDR3: CASSQDQASVSYEQYF
V: TRBV5-1; J: TRBJ2-3; length: 16; CDR3: CASSYKRGQSTDTQYF
V: TRBV5-4; J: TRBJ2-7; length: 14; CDR3: CASSPDGNSYEQYF
V: TRBV28; J: TRBJ2-7; length: 14; CDR3: CASGPDWSSYEQYF
V: TRBV30; J: TRBJ2-3; length: 15; CDR3: CAWSERQGITDTQYF
V: TRBV5-4; J: TRBJ2-7; length: 14; CDR3: CASSGTGSSYEQYF
V: TRBV20-1; J: TRBJ2-7; length: 11; CDR3: CSASGFAGQYF
V: TRBV7-2; J: TRBJ2-2; length: 16; CDR3: CASSLLGQQLTGELFF
V: TRBV29-1; J: TRBJ2-1; length: 14; CDR3: CSVARSSGELEQFF
V: TRBV18; J: TRBJ2-1; length: 15; CDR3: CASSSIDRGRNEQFF
V: TRBV9; J: TRBJ2-3; length: 15; CDR3: CASSGLAAPTDTQYF
V: TRBV19; J: TRBJ1-1; length: 15; CDR3: CASSLSTGGQTEAFF
V: TRBV20-1; J: TRBJ2-7; length: 15; CDR3: CSASDTGGRSYEQYF
V: TRBV3-1/TRBV3-2; J: TRBJ1-3; length: 14; CDR3: CASSRSGSGNTIYF
V: TRBV5-1; J: TRBJ2-5; length: 12; CDR3: CASSLVLETQYF
V: TRBV19; J: TRBJ1-5; length: 14; CDR3: CASSIVYSNQPQHF
V: TRBV6-1; J: TRBJ2-7; length: 13; CDR3: CASSDRGFGEQYF
V: TRBV6-5; J: TRBJ2-5; length: 14; CDR3: CASSTTGSQETQYF
V: TRBV7-2; J: TRBJ2-3; length: 13; CDR3: CASSLTRSDTQYF
V: TRBV3-1/TRBV3-2; J: TRBJ1-3; length: 15; CDR3: CASSQVLASGNTIYF
V: TRBV7-2; J: TRBJ2-1; length: 14; CDR3: CASTVTATLQEQFF
V: TRBV24-1; J: TRBJ2-1; length: 16; CDR3: CATSDRTGRDYNEQFF
V: TRBV29-1; J: TRBJ2-3; length: 15; CDR3: CSVGPSSGGIDTQYF
V: TRBV3-1/TRBV3-2; J: TRBJ2-7; length: 15; CDR3: CASSQGFGQGAEQYF
V: TRBV4-2; J: TRBJ2-1; length: 14; CDR3: CASSQERSYNEQFF
V: TRBV10-3; J: TRBJ2-5; length: 14; CDR3: CAITTGPGGETQYF
V: TRBV7-2; J: TRBJ2-3; length: 16; CDR3: CASSDRGGRSTDTQYF
V: TRBV7-2; J: TRBJ1-5; length: 15; CDR3: CASSLNGGRNQPQHF
V: TRBV15; J: TRBJ2-2; length: 16; CDR3: CATSRVPFLPAGELFF
V: TRBV30; J: TRBJ2-7; length: 12; CDR3: CAWRGNSGEQYF
V: TRBV4-1; J: TRBJ1-6; length: 18; CDR3: CASSQVRGGDSGHSPLHF
V: TRBV28; J: TRBJ2-5; length: 19; CDR3: CASSLFGTGGDWLHGTQYF
V: TRBV6-5; J: TRBJ2-7; length: 15; CDR3: CASTRGAGGVYEQYF
V: TRBV11-2; J: TRBJ2-1; length: 13; CDR3: CASSVYQGLWQFF
V: TRBV7-3; J: TRBJ2-1; length: 14; CDR3: CASSSPGTYNEQFF
V: TRBV7-2; J: TRBJ2-7; length: 14; CDR3: CASSLAGQTYEQYF
V: TRBV7-8; J: TRBJ2-4; length: 14; CDR3: CASSFWTGEDIQYF
V: TRBV12-5; J: TRBJ2-2; length: 16; CDR3: CASGSARAGNTGELFF
V: TRBV28; J: TRBJ1-4; length: 14; CDR3: CASTWGTGSEKLFF
V: TRBV6-4; J: TRBJ2-1; length: 15; CDR3: CASSDGTTGRIEQFF
V: TRBV3-1/TRBV3-2; J: TRBJ2-1; length: 13; CDR3: CASSSLRGTEQFF
V: TRBV18; J: TRBJ1-1; length: 16; CDR3: CASSLWSGLMNTEAFF
V: TRBV19; J: TRBJ2-3; length: 14; CDR3: CASALTSETDTQYF
V: TRBV7-9; J: TRBJ1-3; length: 16; CDR3: CASSNRDRDSGNTIYF